Listed below are T cell receptor beta chains from one sample, sequenced in a study of blood T cell repertoires in COVID-19. Generated by immunoSEQ multiplex PCR, the TCRdb table keeps only in-frame clones and is missing some. The data contain 200,000 to 250,000 clones, approximately 80% of them singletons. Sequences were obtained from peripheral blood. The receptors shown here come from a human donor in a cohort sampled during active COVID-19. Each CDR3 is given without its conserved first and last residue. Expanded clones are given a class, and other clones once, few, many or no size at all.

>-|TRBV24-1
ATRGLANNEQF
>-|TRBV19
ASSISPDSTPLETQY
>-|TRBV7-6
ASSGRITGNPLIHEQY
>-|TRBV5-1
ASSLGQVAFYGYT
>-|TRBV11-3
ASSLEGSGGSYNEQF
>-|TRBV12-3/TRBV12-4
ASSSLGVQY
>-|TRBV18
ASSPTGPGRANYGYT
>-|TRBV19
ASRRTGFNEKLF
>-|TRBV24-1
ATSDPGQGSGDTQY
>-|TRBV6-1
ASSEYGQGASGNTIY
>-|TRBV6-1
ASSENINYGYT
>-|TRBV6-2/TRBV6-3
ASSRTSGGYEQY
>-|TRBV5-4
ASSLPGGMNTEAF
>once|TRBV20-1
SIDGYYGYT
>-|TRBV6-5
ASSGTSGEKQY
>-|TRBV6-5
ASSNPGGAQY
>-|TRBV28
ASSLLPAGRQETQY
>-|TRBV28
ASSPPSGGTEAF
>-|TRBV6-5
ASGADYGYT
>-|TRBV11-2
ASSLGQGYGYT
>-|TRBV7-2
ASSSGPRTGEGYT
>-|TRBV5-1
ASSLRSGGPDEQY
>-|TRBV10-3
AISEPSQGGGYT
>few|TRBV5-1
ASSLRLAESSYEQY
>-|TRBV9
ASSSGGNSGANVLT